This TCR beta chain was sequenced during a study of long-term antiretroviral therapy in people with HIV. Notes on the study in general: It was not possible to obtain data on ART adherence, viral resistance or therapy changes.

This clone was found a few times. Its antigen is undetermined. The immunoSEQ assay was v3.0, run at survey level. This table comes from immunoSEQ multiplex PCR, and its TCRdb copy is limited to in-frame clones, with some not included. The table shows more than 35,000 clones, with over 90% occurring only once. Germline CDR1 reads SGHNT; CDR2 reads YENEEA. The CDR3 contains 14 residues. Trimming shortened V by 6 bases and J by 4 bases, and 13 bases separated the two germline ends. It was in the United States that all participants with HIV were treated. The cryopreserved samples used held roughly 0.9-11 million PBMC prior to extraction of DNA.

The chain joins TRBV11-3 to TRBJ2-1, with D tentatively TRBD1 (7 bases). Sequences were derived from unsorted PBMCs, sampled 4.1 years after starting antiretroviral therapy. The origin of this receptor is a woman aged 50 to 65 with HIV. The CDR3 is CASSEEGAYNEQFF. Written as DNA, the CDR3 is TGTGCCAGCAGTGAGGAGGGGGCTTACAATGAGCAGTTCTTC.